The 24 T cell receptor beta chains listed next were all sequenced from one sample in a study of cytomegalovirus exposure and HLA in healthy donors. Primers for the PCR totalled 60 Vbeta and 13 Jbeta. TCRdb keeps only in-frame clones here, not all; method: immunoSEQ multiplex PCR. The sample has some 150,000 clones, over 65% seen once. The sequenced sample consisted of PBMCs. Source of these receptors: a man aged 25 to 45 in good health and CMV-seronegative.

The chain carries TRBV4-1 and TRBJ2-1, with TRBD2 matching over 7 bases. Germline V gene lookup returns CDR1 MGHRA and CDR2 YSYEKL. J gave up 2 bases and V 1 base, and 5 bases lay outside the gene matches. The length of the CDR3 is 16 residues. Here the CDR3 DNA reads TGCGCCAGCAGCCAAGTGAGAAGCGGGGCCTACAATGAGCAGTTCTTC. Residues: CASSQVRSGAYNEQFF.

The rearrangement links TRBV6-6 to TRBJ1-6; D is undetermined. There are 13 residues in the CDR3. Trimming pared 5 bases from V and 6 bases from J, leaving 8 bases between. Germline values: CDR1 MNHNY, CDR2 SVGAGI (reference sequence). The CDR3 region is CASSGGSNSPLHF. CDR3 DNA: TGTGCCAGCAGTGGCGGGTCTAATTCACCCCTCCACTTT.

The chain joins TRBV29-1 to TRBJ2-1, with 14 bases lining up with TRBD2. The germline CDR1 and CDR2 sequences are SQVTM and ANQGSEA. After removal of 7 bases from V and 7 bases from J, the junction contained 6 bases not matched to a gene. The CDR3 consists of 14 residues. The CDR3 sequence is CSAATSGGANEQFF. CDR3 sequence (DNA): TGCAGCGCTGCGACTAGCGGGGGGGCAAATGAGCAGTTCTTC.

Regarding this clone: One end of the junction varies from germline; a read error may be responsible. The J gene is TRBJ1-5, the V gene TRBV28, with D unclear. Germline V lookup: CDR1 MDHEN, CDR2 SYDVKM. The CDR3 totals 14 residues. The CDR3 loop reads CASSLREEDQPQNF. CDR3 bases: TGTGCCAGCAGTTTAAGAGAGGAGGATCAGCCCCAGAATTTT.

The chain uses TRBV19 and TRBJ2-5; 11 bases are a match to TRBD2. Germline V gene lookup returns CDR1 LNHDA and CDR2 SQIVND (reference sequence). The CDR3 contains 16 residues. V shed 3 bases and J 2 bases; nucleotides not matched to a gene: 5. The CDR3 DNA sequence: TGTGCCAGTAGTATCTACCCTAGCGGGGGGCAAGAGACCCAGTACTTC. Translation gives CASSIYPSGGQETQYF.

The chain combines TRBV27 with TRBJ2-6, with a tentative D call TRBD1 (5 bases). Germline CDR1 reads MNHEY; CDR2 reads SMNVEV (reference sequence). V was shortened by 3 bases and J by 7 bases, with 16 bases between the two germline ends. CDR3 length equals 16 residues. The CDR3 protein is CASSFQGLGQANVLTF. The CDR3 region has the DNA TGTGCCAGCAGTTTCCAGGGCTTAGGTCAAGCCAACGTCCTGACTTTC.

This chain uses TRBV9 with TRBJ2-1, with 7 bases identical to TRBD1. The CDR3 consists of 13 residues. The V and J ends lost 3 bases and 7 bases, in that order; junction bases with no gene match: 4. Germline assignment: CDR1 SGDLS and CDR2 YYNGEE. The CDR3 here is CASSEGAWNEQFF. The DNA for the CDR3 is TGTGCCAGCAGCGAGGGGGCTTGGAATGAGCAGTTCTTC. The whole variable domain, remainder taken from reference TRBV9 and TRBJ2-1, is DSGVTQTPKHLITATGQRVTLRCSPRSGDLSVYWYQQSLDQGLQFLIQYYNGEERAKGNILERFSAQQFPDLHSELNLSSLELGDSALYFCASSEGAWNEQFFGPGTRLTVL.

The chain links TRBV19 to TRBJ2-7, with D perhaps matching TRBD1 (6 bases). V lost 3 bases to trimming and J lost 3 bases, with 9 bases between them. Germline V lookup: CDR1 LNHDA, CDR2 SQIVND (reference sequence). CDR3 length: 13 residues. The CDR3 protein is CASSIGQYYEQYF. In DNA form, the CDR3 reads TGTGCCAGTAGTATCGGACAGTACTACGAGCAGTACTTC. The full variable domain, with the rest looked up from reference TRBV19 and TRBJ2-7, is DGGITQSPKYLFRKEGQNVTLSCEQNLNHDAMYWYRQDPGQGLRLIYYSQIVNDFQKGDIAEGYSVSREKKESFPLTVTSAQKNPTAFYLCASSIGQYYEQYFGPGTRLTVT.

This chain's CDR3 is CASSHREVDYGYTF. CDR3 coding DNA: TGTGCCAGCAGCCACAGGGAAGTGGACTATGGCTACACCTTC. The gene calls are TRBV9 and TRBJ1-2; possibly TRBD1 for D (6 bases). Germline V gives CDR1 SGDLS, CDR2 YYNGEE. The length of the CDR3 is 14 residues. Trimming removed 4 bases at V and 3 bases at J, with 13 bases between.

This rearrangement joins TRBV5-8 to TRBJ1-2, with a tentative D call TRBD1 (6 bases). This CDR3 contains 16 residues. Trimming pared 0 bases from V and 2 bases from J, leaving 14 bases between. Germline assignment: CDR1 SGHTS and CDR2 YDEGEE. The chain's CDR3 is CASSLAGTQMNYGYTF. Here the CDR3 DNA reads TGTGCCAGCAGCTTGGCCGGGACACAAATGAACTATGGCTACACCTTC.

V and J are TRBV5-8 and TRBJ2-7; D is undetermined. CDR3 length equals 14 residues. Trimming cost V 0 bases and J 7 bases, with 14 bases left between them. The V gene's germline CDR1 is SGHTS and CDR2 YDEGEE. Here the CDR3 DNA reads TGTGCCAGCAGCTTGGGAAGCTACCTAATGGAGCAGTACTTC. It codes for CASSLGSYLMEQYF.

The chain employs TRBV5-4 and TRBJ2-4; D is possibly TRBD1 (7 bases). Germline-derived CDR1 and CDR2 are SGHNT and YYREEE (reference sequence). The CDR3 sequence is 14 residues long. The V gene lost 4 bases and the J gene lost 3 bases, with 11 bases spanning the gap. CDR3 loop: CASSDQGGKNIQYF. The DNA for the CDR3 is TGTGCCAGCAGCGACCAGGGGGGCAAAAACATTCAGTACTTC.

The chain combines TRBV29-1 with TRBJ2-5; 7 bases line up with TRBD1. The CDR3 runs to 15 residues. CDR1 and CDR2 from the germline V gene are SQVTM and ANQGSEA. With 6 bases clipped from V and 4 bases from J, the junction kept 14 bases outside the gene matches. CDR3 nucleotide sequence: TGCAGCGTCCTCGAAGGGGCAGGGGGAGCAGAGACCCAGTACTTC. Residues: CSVLEGAGGAETQYF.

This clone was detected only once. The CDR3, as DNA: TGTGCCAGCAGCTTACGGGAGAAATACGAGCAGTACTTC. It yields the protein CASSLREKYEQYF. The J gene is TRBJ2-7, the V gene TRBV5-6, with a tentative D call TRBD2 (6 bases). CDR3 length equals 13 residues. Trimming stripped 2 bases from V and 4 bases from J, with 10 bases between. Germline-derived CDR1 and CDR2 are SGHDT and YYEEEE.

The V and J genes are TRBV7-6 and TRBJ2-2; 10 positions match TRBD2. The germline V gene encodes CDR1 SGHVS and CDR2 FNYEAQ. CDR3 size: 16 residues. Trimming cost V 5 bases and J 8 bases; bases outside gene matches: 11. CDR3 loop: CASSRTSGAREGELFF. The CDR3 coding sequence is TGTGCCAGCAGCAGAACTAGCGGGGCGAGAGAGGGGGAGCTGTTTTTT.

The chain is built from TRBV7-9 and TRBJ1-1, with 7 bases matching TRBD1. The CDR3 runs 17 residues. V shed 5 bases and J 4 bases; nucleotides not matched to a gene: 16. In germline, CDR1 is SEHNR, CDR2 FQNEAQ (reference sequence). The CDR3 DNA reads TGTGCCAGCAGCACAGATACCGGGACAGAAAATGGCACTGAAGCTTTCTTT. Protein: CASSTDTGTENGTEAFF.

As concerns this clone: A read error may produce the germline difference seen at one junction end. J is TRBJ1-5 and V is TRBV6-5; tentative D call: TRBD1 (5 bases). Germline V gene sequence: CDR1 MNHEY, CDR2 SVGAGI. This CDR3 has 13 amino acids. The CDR3 coding sequence is TGTGCCAGCAGGAGGACAAGCAATCAGCCCCAGAATTTT. The encoded protein is CASRRTSNQPQNF.

The chain couples TRBV6-6 to TRBJ2-3; 8 bases match TRBD1. V shed 8 bases and J 2 bases; nucleotides not matched to a gene: 6. The CDR3 contains 14 residues. CDR1 is MNHNY, CDR2 SVGAGI, per germline (reference sequence). CDR3 coding DNA: TGTGCCAGCTCGTCGACAGGGGACACAGATACGCAGTATTTT. It specifies CASSSTGDTDTQYF.

The chain couples TRBV15 to TRBJ2-1, with 11 bases matching TRBD1. This CDR3 spans 16 amino acids. The V gene's germline CDR1 is LNHNV and CDR2 YYDKDF (reference sequence). The trim removed 8 bases at V and 7 bases at J, leaving 13 bases unmatched. CDR3 in amino acids: CATRTIGTGGMNEQFF. For the CDR3, the DNA is TGTGCCACCCGAACGATTGGGACAGGGGGAATGAATGAGCAGTTCTTC.

The genes are TRBV11-3 and TRBJ2-3; a possible D gene is TRBD2 (5 bases). Trimming removed 3 bases from V and 0 bases from J, with 7 bases in between. This CDR3 has 14 residues. Looked up from germline, CDR1 is SGHNT and CDR2 is YENEEA. In DNA form, the CDR3 reads TGTGCCAGCAGCTTGCGGACTAGCACAGATACGCAGTATTTT. It translates to CASSLRTSTDTQYF. Together with reference TRBV11-3 and TRBJ2-3, the CDR3 gives the full variable domain: EAGVVQSPRYKIIEKKQPVAFWCNPISGHNTLYWYLQNLGQGPELLIRYENEEAVDDSQLPKDRFSAERLKGVDSTLKIQPAELGDSAVYLCASSLRTSTDTQYFGPGTRLTVL.

The chain joins TRBV7-9 to TRBJ2-1; 10 positions match TRBD1. The CDR3 runs to 15 residues. The trim removed 6 bases at V and 5 bases at J, leaving 7 bases unmatched. Germline CDR1 is SEHNR and CDR2 is FQNEAQ (reference sequence). The CDR3 here is CASRPPGQGNNEQFF. The CDR3 DNA reads TGTGCCAGCAGACCTCCGGGACAGGGGAACAATGAGCAGTTCTTC.

The chain recombines TRBV6-1 with TRBJ2-7; 9 bases are shared with TRBD1. The germline V gene has CDR1 MNHNS and CDR2 SASEGT. This CDR3 has 15 residues. Trimming at V came to 4 bases and at J to 1 base, leaving 5 bases not matched to a gene. CDR3 DNA: TGTGCCAGCAGTGCAAGCGGGACAGGGTCCTACGAGCAGTACTTC. Residues: CASSASGTGSYEQYF.

CDR3 sequence: CASSPGQLQAFF. CDR3 in DNA: TGTGCCAGCAGCCCTGGACAGTTACAAGCTTTCTTT. The chain uses TRBV28 and TRBJ1-1; D perhaps matches TRBD1 (6 bases). Trimming left V 6 bases short and J 9 bases short, with 14 bases between. Germline V gene lookup returns CDR1 MDHEN and CDR2 SYDVKM. The CDR3 has 12 residues.

There are a few counts of this clone. This chain links TRBV28 with TRBJ1-3; D might be TRBD1 (6 bases). Trimming took 3 bases from V and 2 from J, leaving 20 bases between them. Germline CDR1 MDHEN, CDR2 SYDVKM. The CDR3 runs to 18 residues. The CDR3 DNA is TGTGCCAGCAGTTTTCCCCCCTCGGTCCCAGGGGCTGGAAACACCATATATTTT. It yields the protein CASSFPPSVPGAGNTIYF.